The 3 T cell receptor beta chains in this list originate from one sample, sequenced in a study of T cell repertoires in cytomegalovirus infection. A single record per CDR3 protein comes from TCRdb applying MiXCR to the reads. Among more than 500,000 distinct CDR3 sequences listed, 15% to 20% were seen once. Source material: CD8+ T cells from PBMCs. All receptors come from a human donor in good health (CMV status not recorded). Some clones in this sample may be carry-over from other donors' samples.

This clonotype was observed a handful of times. This rearrangement joins TRBV13 to TRBJ2-7; maybe TRBD2 (6 bases). Germline-derived CDR1 and CDR2 are PRHDT and FYEKMQ (reference sequence). The CDR3 spans 15 residues. The V and J ends lost 0 bases and 3 bases respectively, with 12 bases between them. The CDR3 loop is CASSLGLSGVYEQYF. As DNA, the CDR3 is TGTGCCAGCAGCTTAGGCCTGTCGGGGGTCTACGAGCAGTACTTC.

This chain joins TRBV13 and TRBJ2-1; 9 nucleotides line up with TRBD1. The J segment lost 8 bases and the V segment lost 1 base, leaving 12 bases of the junction unmatched. The CDR3 is 17 residues long. CDR1 and CDR2 (germline): PRHDT, FYEKMQ (reference sequence). CDR3 DNA sequence: TGTGCCAGCAGCTTAGATCGTCGGGACAGGGCTTTCGATGAGCAGTTCTTC. It codes for CASSLDRRDRAFDEQFF.

This clonotype was recorded at least ten times. The CDR3 DNA reads as TGTGCCAGCAGTTTATCGGGCCGCGGCTACACCTTC. Amino acids: CASSLSGRGYTF. This chain connects TRBV27 to TRBJ1-2; no clear D. Trimming pared 0 bases from V and 8 bases from J, leaving 7 bases between. The germline CDR1 and CDR2 sequences are MNHEY and SMNVEV (reference sequence). The CDR3 runs 12 residues.